Presented here are 20 T cell receptor beta chains from one specimen sequenced in a study of blood T cell repertoires in COVID-19. The protocol was immunoSEQ multiplex PCR, while the TCRdb copy is restricted to in-frame clones and leaves out a portion. Of over 350,000 clones listed, approximately 91% are singletons. Sequenced input: PBMCs or T cells enriched from blood (not recorded which). Receptor source: a woman aged 35 to 49 who had been exposed to COVID-19.

This clone was counted once. The chain employs TRBV30 and TRBJ2-3, with 9 bases that match TRBD2. Germline-derived CDR1 and CDR2 are GTSNPN and SVGIG (reference sequence). The CDR3 runs to 17 residues. The V and J ends lost 0 bases and 2 bases, in that order; junction bases with no gene match: 9. For the CDR3, the DNA is TGTGCCTGGAGTGTACCGTGGGCGGGGGGGAACACAGATACGCAGTATTTT. It codes for CAWSVPWAGGNTDTQYF.

This chain uses TRBV27 with TRBJ1-6, with D unclear. V gave up 3 bases and J gave up 7 bases, with 7 bases separating them. CDR1 and CDR2 from the germline V gene are MNHEY and SMNVEV (reference sequence). This CDR3 has 13 amino acids. CDR3 residues: CASSFGRNSPLHF. Written as DNA, the CDR3 is TGTGCCAGCAGTTTTGGGAGAAATTCACCCCTCCACTTT.

This clone was recorded only once. This chain joins TRBV5-1 and TRBJ1-6, with 9 positions matching TRBD1. Trimming took 5 bases from V and 10 from J; bases not matched to a gene: 13. This CDR3 spans 16 amino acids. Germline V gene data show CDR1 as SGHRS and CDR2 as YFSETQ. This CDR3 reads CASRRERGQGDSPLHF. The DNA of the CDR3 is TGCGCCAGCAGAAGGGAGCGGGGACAGGGTGACTCACCCCTCCACTTT. Together with reference TRBV5-1 and TRBJ1-6, the CDR3 gives the full variable domain: KAGVTQTPRYLIKTRGQQVTLSCSPISGHRSVSWYQQTPGQGLQFLFEYFSETQRNKGNFPGRFSGRQFSNSRSEMNVSTLELGDSALYLCASRRERGQGDSPLHFGNGTRLTVT.

The V gene is TRBV2, the J gene TRBJ1-1; D gene uncertain. CDR1 and CDR2 from the germline V gene are SNHLY and FYNNEI. The CDR3 is 12 amino acids. V was shortened by 8 bases and J by 4 bases, with 11 bases between the two germline ends. CDR3 in DNA: TGTGCCAGCGGGCCTTTACCCACTGAAGCTTTCTTT. Translation gives CASGPLPTEAFF.

The chain uses TRBV7-9 and TRBJ1-6; D remains ambiguous. V lost 5 bases and J lost 0, with 11 bases in between. This CDR3 comprises 16 residues. Germline values: CDR1 SEHNR, CDR2 FQNEAQ (reference sequence). The CDR3 protein is CASSPLSSSYNSPLHF. In DNA, the CDR3 is TGTGCCAGCAGCCCTTTATCCAGCTCCTATAATTCACCCCTCCACTTT.

V is TRBV7-9 and J is TRBJ1-2; D gene unclear. The germline V gene has CDR1 SEHNR and CDR2 FQNEAQ (reference sequence). The CDR3 contains 14 residues. The V and J ends lost 2 bases and 8 bases respectively, with 15 bases between them. CDR3 region: CASSLRGDEEGYTF. In DNA, the CDR3 is TGTGCCAGCAGCTTACGAGGCGATGAAGAGGGCTACACCTTC.

Comment on this clone: One end of the junction varies from germline; a read error may be responsible. The V gene is TRBV7-7, the J gene TRBJ2-1, with D maybe TRBD2 (6 bases). CDR1 is SSHAT, CDR2 FNYEAQ, per germline (reference sequence). The CDR3 has 15 amino acids. CDR3 sequence: CASSRDGSSYNEQFF. For the CDR3, the DNA is TGTGCTAGCAGTCGCGACGGGAGCTCCTACAATGAGCAGTTCTTC.

The chain has TRBV7-9 and TRBJ2-1; 11 bases line up with TRBD1. Germline trimming cut 5 bases from V and 7 bases from J; bases unmatched to any gene: 13. Germline CDR1 SEHNR, CDR2 FQNEAQ (reference sequence). There are 17 residues in the CDR3. CDR3 bases: TGTGCCAGCAGCCCCCCGCGGGACAGGGGGTTAAGGAATGAGCAGTTCTTC. Encoded protein: CASSPPRDRGLRNEQFF.

The rearrangement uses TRBV6-5 and TRBJ2-7; 9 bases match TRBD1. After removal of 0 bases from V and 5 bases from J, the junction contained 8 bases not matched to a gene. Germline-derived CDR1 and CDR2 are MNHEY and SVGAGI. The length of the CDR3 is 16 residues. The CDR3 protein is CASSYSSGQGVHEQYF. DNA of the CDR3: TGTGCCAGCAGTTACTCCTCGGGACAGGGAGTTCACGAGCAGTACTTC.

V is TRBV5-6 and J is TRBJ2-1, with a tentative D call TRBD2 (5 bases). Trimming pared 0 bases from V and 0 bases from J, leaving 10 bases between. The CDR3 extends over 16 amino acids. CDR1 SGHDT and CDR2 YYEEEE come from the germline V gene. CDR3 DNA sequence: TGTGCCAGCAGCTTGGTGCGGGTGAGCTCCTACAATGAGCAGTTCTTC. This sequence encodes CASSLVRVSSYNEQFF.

The chain couples TRBV29-1 to TRBJ2-3; weak D call: TRBD1 (5 bases). Per the germline V gene, CDR1 is SQVTM and CDR2 is ANQGSEA. V lost 6 bases, J lost 0 bases, and 13 bases lay in between. The CDR3 covers 14 residues. Here the CDR3 reads CSVRQSPSTDTQYF. The CDR3 region has the DNA TGCAGCGTCCGACAGTCCCCTAGCACAGATACGCAGTATTTT.

This clone appeared once. The V call is TRBV20-1, the J call TRBJ2-2; D gene uncertain. In germline, CDR1 is DFQATT, CDR2 SNEGSKA (reference sequence). The germline V and J ends were trimmed by 3 bases and 5 bases, with 10 bases remaining between them. This CDR3 spans 13 amino acids. CDR3 sequence reads: CSASGPNTGELFF. CDR3 sequence (DNA): TGCAGTGCTAGTGGGCCAAATACCGGGGAGCTGTTTTTT.

This clone appeared a few times. This chain uses TRBV27 with TRBJ1-2, with 12 bases matching TRBD1. Looked up from germline, CDR1 is MNHEY and CDR2 is SMNVEV (reference sequence). The V gene end was trimmed by 4 bases and the J gene end by 7 bases; junction bases not matched to a gene: 7. This CDR3 contains 15 residues. As DNA, the CDR3 is TGTGCCAGCAGTTCGGTCGGGACAGGGGGCACTGGCTACACCTTC. This encodes CASSSVGTGGTGYTF.

The chain uses TRBV19 and TRBJ1-2; D unclear. The V gene lost 7 bases and the J gene lost 5 bases, with 17 bases spanning the gap. Per germline, CDR1 LNHDA and CDR2 SQIVND (reference sequence). This CDR3 region has 14 residues. CDR3 in amino acids: CASTDGPALYGYTF. CDR3 nucleotide sequence: TGTGCCAGTACCGATGGGCCAGCCTTATATGGCTACACCTTC.

The V and J genes are TRBV5-1 and TRBJ1-1, with a weak D call TRBD1 (5 bases). From germline, CDR1 is SGHRS and CDR2 YFSETQ. The CDR3 has 17 amino acids. V was shortened by 0 bases and J by 7 bases, with 22 bases between the two germline ends. This chain's CDR3 is CASSLGGRGEGMREAFF. CDR3 bases: TGCGCCAGCAGCTTGGGAGGGAGGGGAGAGGGGATGCGTGAAGCTTTCTTT.

The rearrangement links TRBV14 to TRBJ1-3; D gene ambiguous. The CDR3 contains 16 residues. Trimming took off 2 bases at V and 0 bases at J, with 11 bases between the two ends. The germline gives CDR1 SGHDN, CDR2 FVKESK. This CDR3 reads CASSQHLLASGNTIYF. The CDR3 coding sequence is TGTGCCAGCAGCCAACACTTACTCGCCTCTGGAAACACCATATATTTT.

The V and J genes are TRBV4-3 and TRBJ2-5; D perhaps matches TRBD1 (5 bases). CDR3 length: 13 amino acids. V was cut by 1 base and J by 8 bases, with 11 bases left in between. Germline CDR1 LGHNA, CDR2 YSLEER. The CDR3: CASSQGGQGTQYF. In DNA, the CDR3 is TGCGCCAGCAGCCAAGGGGGCCAAGGCACCCAGTACTTC.

The genes are TRBV3-1 (or the pseudogene TRBV3-2) and TRBJ2-7, with 8 positions matching TRBD1. From germline, CDR1 is LGHDT and CDR2 YNNKEL (reference sequence). The CDR3 has 14 residues. With V trimmed by 2 bases and J by 3 bases, 3 bases remained unmatched. CDR3 loop: CASSQLGQGYEQYF. In nucleotides, the CDR3 is TGTGCCAGCAGCCAACTAGGACAGGGCTACGAGCAGTACTTC.

With regard to this clone: A junction end diverges from the germline sequence, so it may reflect a read error. CDR3 region: CASSLSGTTGNTIYF. The CDR3 DNA reads TGTGCTAGCAGCTTAAGCGGCACTACTGGAAACACCATATATTTT. V gene TRBV7-7 combines with J gene TRBJ1-3; D is uncertain. From germline, CDR1 is SSHAT and CDR2 FNYEAQ (reference sequence). The CDR3 has 15 residues.

As for this clone: Other DNA sequences in this sample translate to the same CDR3. The chain links TRBV12-5 to TRBJ1-5; D is unresolved. V lost 6 bases, J lost 4 bases, and 4 bases lay in between. This CDR3 contains 11 residues. The germline CDR1 and CDR2 sequences are LGHNT and FRNRAP. The DNA of the CDR3 is TGTGCTAGTGGCTTAAATCAGCCCCAGCATTTT. As protein: CASGLNQPQHF.